This T cell receptor beta chain comes out of a study of T cell changes during pregnancy in multiple sclerosis. The method was immunoSEQ multiplex PCR; TCRdb's version includes in-frame clones alone and lacks a portion of them. The table lists fewer than 45,000 clones, roughly 93% of them singletons. CDR3 length equals 16 residues. The V gene end was trimmed by 3 bases and the J gene end by 2 bases; junction bases not matched to a gene: 8. The germline V gene has CDR1 MGHDK and CDR2 SYGVNS. This chain uses TRBV25-1 with TRBJ1-2, with 8 bases fitting TRBD1. The input for sequencing was peripheral blood, taken in the second trimester of pregnancy. The receptor comes from a female donor in good health, enrolled as a control in a pregnancy study. CDR3 residues: CASSDHGQGSNYGYTF. In nucleotides, the CDR3 is TGTGCCAGCAGTGATCATGGACAGGGATCAAACTATGGCTACACCTTC.